The source of this T cell receptor beta chain is a study of blood T cell repertoires in COVID-19. Background on the study: Sites in the United States, Italy and Spain provided acute and convalescent COVID-19 samples. From T cells, B-cell-depleted T cells, or PBMCs came the material, which was cDNA or gDNA.

In the authors' workflow: Researchers report that nucleated cell counts were estimated from reference gene primer amplification. Using immunoSEQ multiplex PCR, the repertoire was profiled, and TCRdb retains in-frame clones only, with some absent. V, J and clone size reflect that table, while D and trimming were determined from the DNA. The data show 380,000 or so clones, around 89% seen once. The sequenced sample was peripheral blood. This TCR was sampled from a man in his forties with acute or convalescent COVID-19.

The DNA for the CDR3 is TGTGCCAGCAGTCCCCCGACTAGTATCTACGAGCAGTACTTC. Encoded protein: CASSPPTSIYEQYF. The chain joins TRBV28 to TRBJ2-7; a possible D gene is TRBD2 (6 bases). Germline assignment: CDR1 MDHEN and CDR2 SYDVKM. Trimming removed 5 bases at V and 3 bases at J, with 14 bases between. The CDR3 is made up of 14 amino acids.